These 21 T cell receptor beta chains share one sample of origin, sequenced in a study of graft-versus-host responses after intestinal transplantation. Produced via immunoSEQ multiplex PCR; TCRdb's table is partial and in-frame only. The repertoire holds around 110,000 clones, with more than 90% as singletons. Antigens of these TCRs are unknown. The sample was unstimulated CD4+ T cells sorted from spleen or lymph node cells, taken before transplant. These receptors were obtained from a human donor who was the organ donor for an intestinal transplant.

The chain couples TRBV6-6 to TRBJ1-2; D is perhaps TRBD1 (6 bases). Trimming removed 4 bases at V and 4 bases at J, with 19 bases between. Looked up from germline, CDR1 is MNHNY and CDR2 is SVGAGI (reference sequence). The CDR3 has 16 amino acids. The CDR3 DNA reads as TGTGCCAGCAGTTGGATTCTAGGGGGGGTCAGCTATGGCTACACCTTC. It encodes CASSWILGGVSYGYTF.

V and J are TRBV9 and TRBJ1-1, with D uncertain. Germline loops: CDR1 SGDLS, CDR2 YYNGEE. Trimming pared 2 bases from V and 0 bases from J, leaving 5 bases between. The CDR3 consists of 13 residues. CDR3 DNA sequence: TGTGCCAGCAGCGTCGACATGAACACTGAAGCTTTCTTT. Translation gives CASSVDMNTEAFF.

V is TRBV7-2 and J is TRBJ1-3, with D possibly TRBD1 on 6 matching bases. The germline gives CDR1 SGHTA, CDR2 FQGNSA. The length of the CDR3 is 15 residues. The ends were cut back, 5 bases at V and 3 bases at J, with 14 bases in the middle. The chain's CDR3 is CASSPDRPGGNTIYF. CDR3 sequence (DNA): TGTGCCAGCAGCCCCGACAGGCCGGGTGGAAACACCATATATTTT.

Regarding this clone: Other DNA sequences within the sample encode an identical CDR3. This chain links TRBV27 with TRBJ2-7; 11 bases map to TRBD1. With V trimmed by 3 bases and J by 3 bases, 4 bases remained unmatched. CDR1 is MNHEY, CDR2 SMNVEV, per germline (reference sequence). CDR3 size: 15 residues. The CDR3 loop reads CASSFSGTGGYEQYF. CDR3 DNA: TGTGCCAGCAGTTTCAGTGGGACAGGGGGCTACGAGCAGTACTTC.

This clone was seen just once. The J gene is TRBJ2-1, the V gene TRBV4-1, with D maybe TRBD2 (6 bases). With 3 bases removed from V and 4 bases from J, the gap between germline ends came to 16 bases. CDR3 length: 16 residues. The germline CDR1 and CDR2 sequences are MGHRA and YSYEKL. The CDR3 nucleotides are TGCGCCAGCAGCCACCCCGGGGGTAGCGTATACAATGAGCAGTTCTTC. Translation gives CASSHPGGSVYNEQFF.

The chain joins TRBV5-1 to TRBJ2-2; TRBD2 might be the D (6 bases). CDR3 length: 15 residues. With 0 bases removed from V and 4 bases from J, the gap between germline ends came to 10 bases. The germline V gene has CDR1 SGHRS and CDR2 YFSETQ. The CDR3: CASSLASGVTGELFF. CDR3 sequence (DNA): TGCGCCAGCAGCTTGGCCTCGGGAGTCACCGGGGAGCTGTTTTTT.

The chain combines TRBV30 with TRBJ2-2; D is ambiguous. CDR1 GTSNPN and CDR2 SVGIG come from the germline V gene (reference sequence). CDR3 length: 13 amino acids. Trimming left V 2 bases short and J 6 bases short, with 10 bases between. CDR3 loop: CAWSSHGSGELFF. In DNA form, the CDR3 reads TGTGCCTGGAGTAGTCATGGGTCCGGGGAGCTGTTTTTT.

This chain uses TRBV5-1 with TRBJ2-1; D assignment may be TRBD1 or TRBD2 (5 bases each). The CDR3 extends over 16 amino acids. In germline, CDR1 is SGHRS, CDR2 YFSETQ. The ends were cut back, 0 bases at V and 1 base at J, with 11 bases in the middle. The CDR3: CASSLVGTASYNEQFF. CDR3 in DNA: TGCGCCAGCAGCTTGGTTGGGACCGCTTCCTACAATGAGCAGTTCTTC.

The chain is built from TRBV19 and TRBJ2-3; perhaps TRBD2 as D (6 bases). Germline CDR1 and CDR2: LNHDA and SQIVND (reference sequence). Trimming left V 3 bases short and J 6 bases short, with 19 bases between. There are 16 residues in the CDR3. The CDR3: CASSIPGLSLGDTQYF. CDR3 DNA sequence: TGTGCCAGTAGTATCCCGGGACTTTCACTCGGGGATACGCAGTATTTT.

The chain links TRBV5-6 to TRBJ1-3; the D gene is possibly TRBD1 (5 bases). The V end lost 2 bases, the J end lost 7 bases, and 7 bases lay between the germline ends. The germline gives CDR1 SGHDT, CDR2 YYEEEE. The CDR3 is 12 residues long. CDR3 protein: CASSFPGNTIYF. CDR3 nucleotide sequence: TGTGCCAGCAGCTTTCCAGGGAACACCATATATTTT. Filled out from reference TRBV5-6 and TRBJ1-3, the complete variable domain reads DAGVTQSPTHLIKTRGQQVTLRCSPKSGHDTVSWYQQALGQGPQFIFQYYEEEERQRGNFPDRFSGHQFPNYSSELNVNALLLGDSALYLCASSFPGNTIYFGEGSWLTVV.

The rearrangement joins TRBV5-1 to TRBJ2-3; TRBD1 matches at 10 bases. The V segment lost 3 bases and the J segment 1 base; nucleotides outside the gene matches: 5. CDR3 length equals 16 residues. In germline, CDR1 is SGHRS, CDR2 YFSETQ. As DNA, the CDR3 is TGCGCCAGCAGCTCCCCCGGGACAGGGGGCACAGATACGCAGTATTTT. Encoded protein: CASSSPGTGGTDTQYF. The variable domain in full, with the rest retrieved from reference TRBV5-1 and TRBJ2-3, is KAGVTQTPRYLIKTRGQQVTLSCSPISGHRSVSWYQQTPGQGLQFLFEYFSETQRNKGNFPGRFSGRQFSNSRSEMNVSTLELGDSALYLCASSSPGTGGTDTQYFGPGTRLTVL.

CDR3 sequence: CASSLKSKVGGAYNEQFF. The CDR3 region has the DNA TGTGCCAGCAGCTTAAAGTCCAAGGTGGGGGGTGCCTACAATGAGCAGTTCTTC. The rearrangement links TRBV7-2 to TRBJ2-1, with TRBD2 as a possible D gene (6 bases). Germline V gene sequence: CDR1 SGHTA, CDR2 FQGNSA. V lost 2 bases and J lost 2, with 19 bases in between. The CDR3 sequence is 18 residues long.

In DNA form, the CDR3 reads TGCAGTGCCTCCGGCCCCTACGAGCAGTACTTC. This translates into CSASGPYEQYF. The chain recombines TRBV20-1 with TRBJ2-7, with D hard to call. The CDR3 is made up of 11 amino acids. The V end lost 6 bases, the J end lost 2 bases, and 8 bases lay between the germline ends. The germline CDR1 and CDR2 sequences are DFQATT and SNEGSKA (reference sequence).

V gene TRBV29-1 combines with J gene TRBJ2-3; 13 nucleotides line up with TRBD2. The germline V gene encodes CDR1 SQVTM and CDR2 ANQGSEA. Trimming cost V 7 bases and J 2 bases; bases outside gene matches: 9. This CDR3 is 16 amino acids long. The CDR3 nucleotides read TGCAGCGCTAACCTCGGGACTAGCGGGACCACAGATACGCAGTATTTT. It yields the protein CSANLGTSGTTDTQYF.

The V and J genes are TRBV4-2 and TRBJ1-4; 8 bases are a match to TRBD1. CDR3 size: 17 residues. Looked up from germline, CDR1 is LGHNA and CDR2 is YNFKEQ. The V and J ends lost 0 bases and 7 bases, in that order; junction bases with no gene match: 10. The CDR3 sequence is CASSQDSQTGEGEKLFF. CDR3 nucleotides: TGTGCCAGCAGCCAAGATTCCCAGACAGGGGAAGGTGAAAAACTGTTTTTT.

The genes are TRBV5-4 and TRBJ1-2; perhaps TRBD1 as D (6 bases). Trimming cost V 4 bases and J 8 bases, with 15 bases left between them. CDR1 SGHNT and CDR2 YYREEE come from the germline V gene (reference sequence). The CDR3 loop spans 13 amino acids. CDR3 protein: CASSPGNRDGYTF. The DNA for the CDR3 is TGTGCCAGCAGCCCAGGGAACAGGGACGGCTACACCTTC. The full variable domain, rest sourced from reference TRBV5-4 and TRBJ1-2, is ETGVTQSPTHLIKTRGQQVTLRCSSQSGHNTVSWYQQALGQGPQFIFQYYREEENGRGNFPPRFSGLQFPNYSSELNVNALELDDSALYLCASSPGNRDGYTFGSGTRLTVV.

This clone has a single count. The gene calls are TRBV9 and TRBJ2-3, with no clear D. CDR1 and CDR2 (germline): SGDLS, YYNGEE. V was cut by 4 bases and J by 2 bases, with 14 bases left in between. The CDR3 is 15 amino acids. This CDR3 is CASSPRLVSTDTQYF. The CDR3, as DNA: TGTGCCAGCAGCCCCCGACTGGTGTCCACAGATACGCAGTATTTT.

This clone was counted only a few times. V is TRBV11-2 and J is TRBJ1-1; unclear D gene. The CDR3 spans 13 residues. The V end lost 1 base, the J end lost 3 bases, and 6 bases lay between the germline ends. The V gene's germline CDR1 is SGHAT and CDR2 FQNNGV. In DNA, the CDR3 is TGTGCCAGCAGCTTAGGTCCGGACACTGAAGCTTTCTTT. Amino acid sequence: CASSLGPDTEAFF.

The chain couples TRBV7-2 to TRBJ2-7; 9 bases align to TRBD2. The CDR3 is made up of 17 amino acids. Trimming at V came to 5 bases and at J to 3 bases, leaving 14 bases not matched to a gene. Germline V gives CDR1 SGHTA, CDR2 FQGNSA. The CDR3 sequence is CASSRRKLSSGNYEQYF. The CDR3 DNA sequence: TGTGCCAGCAGCCGAAGAAAACTCTCTAGCGGGAACTACGAGCAGTACTTC.

This sequence joins TRBV28 and TRBJ2-1; 8 bases are a match to TRBD2. From germline, CDR1 is MDHEN and CDR2 SYDVKM. Germline trimming cut 5 bases from V and 6 bases from J; bases unmatched to any gene: 9. The CDR3 has 15 amino acids. The CDR3 region has the DNA TGTGCCAGCAGTGGGGAGCGGGAGACCCGCAATGAGCAGTTCTTC. Translation: CASSGERETRNEQFF. The whole variable domain, filled in from reference TRBV28 and TRBJ2-1, reads DVKVTQSSRYLVKRTGEKVFLECVQDMDHENMFWYRQDPGLGLRLIYFSYDVKMKEKGDIPEGYSVSREKKERFSLILESASTNQTSMYLCASSGERETRNEQFFGPGTRLTVL.

This clone was found once. The chain couples TRBV28 to TRBJ2-1; the D gene is possibly TRBD1 (7 bases). The CDR3 sequence is 17 residues long. Germline V gene data show CDR1 as MDHEN and CDR2 as SYDVKM. V was shortened by 2 bases and J by 6 bases, with 20 bases between the two germline ends. DNA of the CDR3: TGTGCCAGCAGTTTAGGGGGGTCGGGACAGCCCCTCAATGAGCAGTTCTTC. Its translation is CASSLGGSGQPLNEQFF. Complete variable domain (other parts from reference TRBV28 and TRBJ2-1): DVKVTQSSRYLVKRTGEKVFLECVQDMDHENMFWYRQDPGLGLRLIYFSYDVKMKEKGDIPEGYSVSREKKERFSLILESASTNQTSMYLCASSLGGSGQPLNEQFFGPGTRLTVL.